Described below is a single TCR beta chain sequence and its context. The target antigen is unknown. The source of the sample is a study of tissue T cells after allogeneic stem cell transplantation. Study findings and constraints: Across patients, clones rarely overlapped, yet motif clusters were shared tissue-specifically. Anatomically similar tissues had similar TCR repertoires within each patient.

Trimming took off 0 bases at V and 2 bases at J, with 18 bases between the two ends. Germline V gene data show CDR1 as LGHNA and CDR2 as YSLEER. This CDR3 has 18 amino acids. Generated by immunoSEQ multiplex PCR, the TCRdb table keeps only in-frame clones and is missing some. This sample has roughly 10,000 clones, with roughly 60% found just once. Autopsy tissues included GI tract, liver, skin and lymphoid organs. This chain joins TRBV4-3 and TRBJ2-3; tentatively, D is TRBD1 (6 bases). This TCR derives from a woman aged 18 to 49 with breast cancer. The sequences come from tissue from the jejunum, collected at autopsy. The CDR3 bases are TGCGCCAGCAGCCAAGATCCCCGGGGACACCGTAACACAGATACGCAGTATTTT. The encoded protein is CASSQDPRGHRNTDTQYF.